This entry lists 6 T cell receptor beta chains sequenced from one sample in a study of metastatic and nonmetastatic thyroid tumors. Nobody among the patients had been given any treatment before thyroid surgery. From the PCR reads, TCRdb re-called clones with MiXCR. The sample shows some 21,000 clones, around 16% of them seen only once. Sequenced: blood. The receptors were gathered from a female donor with papillary thyroid cancer or a benign thyroid nodule (not recorded which). Some clones in this sample may be carry-over from other donors' samples.

The CDR3 loop is CASSSIGGNEQFF. For the CDR3, the DNA is TGTGCCAGCAGCTCTATCGGGGGGAATGAGCAGTTCTTC. The chain has TRBV7-8 and TRBJ2-1; 7 bases fit TRBD2. Germline assignment: CDR1 SGHVS and CDR2 FQNEAQ. The CDR3 spans 13 residues. V gave up 4 bases and J gave up 7 bases; unmatched junction bases: 4.

This clone was observed at least ten times. A clone one base away is much larger, so this may be a read error. The V call is TRBV6-1, the J call TRBJ1-2; D not resolved. This CDR3 region has 14 residues. From germline, CDR1 is MNHNS and CDR2 SASEGT. With 3 bases removed from V and 2 bases from J, the gap between germline ends came to 10 bases. The CDR3 loop is CASSDARGNYGYTF. The DNA for the CDR3 is TGTGCCAGCAGTGACGCGCGAGGGAACTATGGCTACACCTTC.

This clone was picked up many times. The genes are TRBV7-9 and TRBJ2-5; D might be TRBD2 (5 bases). Trimming took off 4 bases at V and 5 bases at J, with 5 bases between the two ends. Germline V gives CDR1 SEHNR, CDR2 FQNEAQ (reference sequence). The CDR3 spans 11 residues. The CDR3 region has the DNA TGTGCCAGCAGCTGGGAGGAGACCCAGTACTTC. Protein sequence: CASSWEETQYF.

This clone showed up just a few times. The chain combines TRBV12-3 or TRBV12-4 with TRBJ1-6, with D hard to call. Trimming shortened V by 3 bases and J by 6 bases, and 6 bases separated the two germline ends. The CDR3 loop spans 13 amino acids. CDR3 coding DNA: TGTGCCAGCAGTTTCCTAGCTAATTCACCCCTCCACTTT. Its translation: CASSFLANSPLHF.

V is TRBV24-1 and J is TRBJ2-1; no reliable D call. The CDR3 is 12 residues long. CDR1 and CDR2 (germline): KGHDR, SFDVKD. V shed 3 bases and J shed 5 bases, with 4 bases lying between them. CDR3 sequence: CATSDPDNEQFF. CDR3 nucleotide sequence: TGTGCCACCAGTGATCCGGACAATGAGCAGTTCTTC.

This clone has a handful of counts. The genes are TRBV6-5 and TRBJ2-1, with TRBD1 identical over 8 bases. The CDR3 consists of 19 residues. The germline V gene encodes CDR1 MNHEY and CDR2 SVGAGI. V lost 5 bases and J lost 10; bases outside the gene matches: 25. The CDR3 sequence is CASSPRPGGVAERSYEQFF. In DNA, the CDR3 is TGTGCCAGCAGTCCCCGCCCAGGGGGCGTAGCGGAGCGGTCATACGAGCAGTTCTTC.